This T cell receptor beta chain was documented in a study of T cell responses to AZD1222 COVID-19 vaccine. The assay was immunoSEQ multiplex PCR, and TCRdb's table has in-frame clones only and misses some. The sample lists about 150,000 clones, around 90% occurring once. Study-wide results and limits: Baseline seropositivity characterized only a handful of AZD1222 recipients. Sampling captured repertoires only after the peak T cell response. The CD4 TCRs associated with vaccination extended across spike and predominated at 160-218 and 743-854.

As to this clone: Its antigen is not known.

Per germline, CDR1 LGHDT and CDR2 YNNKEL (reference sequence). V dropped 2 bases and J dropped 7 bases, with 9 bases sitting between them. The CDR3 consists of 14 residues. This clonotype was sampled from an adult who received the AZD1222 COVID-19 vaccine. The chain couples TRBV3-1 (or the pseudogene TRBV3-2) to TRBJ1-6; no clear D. This specimen consisted of peripheral blood, obtained 28 days after the second AZD1222 dose. Written as DNA, the CDR3 is TGTGCCAGCAGCCAACCCCTCACGAATTCACCCCTCCACTTT. Protein sequence: CASSQPLTNSPLHF.